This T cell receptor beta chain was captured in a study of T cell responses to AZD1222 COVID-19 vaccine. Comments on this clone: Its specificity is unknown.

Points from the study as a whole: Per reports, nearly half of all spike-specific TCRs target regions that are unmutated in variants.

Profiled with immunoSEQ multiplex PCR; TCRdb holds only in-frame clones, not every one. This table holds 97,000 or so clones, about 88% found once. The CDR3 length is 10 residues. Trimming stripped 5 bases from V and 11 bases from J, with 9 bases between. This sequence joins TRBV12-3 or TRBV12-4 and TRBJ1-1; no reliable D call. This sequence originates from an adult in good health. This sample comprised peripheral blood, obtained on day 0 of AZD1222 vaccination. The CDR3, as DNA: TGTGCCAGCAGTCAATCAAGGGCTTTCTTT. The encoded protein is CASSQSRAFF.